Below are 20 T cell receptor beta chains sequenced from a single sample in a study of blood T cell repertoires in COVID-19. Assay used: immunoSEQ multiplex PCR; TCRdb lists only in-frame clones, some missing. Altogether approximately 93,000 clones are present, roughly three quarters being singletons, with the ten largest covering around a tenth. Specimen: peripheral blood. The source is a woman of 80 years or more with acute or convalescent COVID-19.

The rearrangement uses TRBV21-1 and TRBJ2-2; the listed D gene, TRBD1, was not tested against the DNA. TRBV21-1 is termed a pseudogene. CDR3 length: 14 amino acids. This CDR3 is CAARDRDFPGELFF. In DNA form, the CDR3 reads TGTGCCGCCCGGGACAGGGATTTCCCCGGGGAGCTGTTTTTT.

The chain is built from TRBV5-4 and TRBJ1-5; the D gene is possibly TRBD1 (5 bases). Germline-derived CDR1 and CDR2 are SGHNT and YYREEE (reference sequence). The CDR3 sequence is 16 residues long. Trimming left V 1 base short and J 0 bases short, with 11 bases between. The CDR3 loop reads CASSLWGGSSNQPQHF. CDR3 DNA: TGTGCCAGCAGCTTGTGGGGGGGGTCTAGCAATCAGCCCCAGCATTTT.

The chain links TRBV3-1 (or the pseudogene TRBV3-2) to TRBJ2-5; D possibly corresponds to TRBD1 (6 bases). Per germline, CDR1 LGHDT and CDR2 YNNKEL (reference sequence). Trimming shortened V by 0 bases and J by 10 bases, and 15 bases separated the two germline ends. The length of the CDR3 is 14 residues. CDR3 sequence: CASSQDTGRRSQYF. In nucleotides, the CDR3 is TGTGCCAGCAGCCAAGATACAGGGCGGAGGAGCCAGTACTTC.

The chain couples TRBV7-9 to TRBJ1-2, with D perhaps matching TRBD1 (5 bases). Germline CDR1 SEHNR, CDR2 FQNEAQ (reference sequence). V was trimmed by 7 bases and J by 0 bases, leaving 9 bases between them. This CDR3 has 13 amino acids. This CDR3 is CASTGRANYGYTF. The CDR3 nucleotides read TGTGCCAGCACGGGGCGGGCTAACTATGGCTACACCTTC. Supplemented by reference TRBV7-9 and TRBJ1-2, the full variable domain reads DTGVSQNPRHKITKRGQNVTFRCDPISEHNRLYWYRQTLGQGPEFLTYFQNEAQLEKSRLLSDRFSAERPKGSFSTLEIQRTEQGDSAMYLCASTGRANYGYTFGSGTRLTVV.

The V call is TRBV12-5, the J call TRBJ1-3; no clear D. The V and J ends lost 3 bases and 8 bases respectively, with 23 bases between them. Looked up from germline, CDR1 is LGHNT and CDR2 is FRNRAP. This CDR3 is 17 amino acids long. The CDR3 spells CASGLLESWERVHTIYF. In DNA, the CDR3 is TGTGCTAGTGGTTTACTCGAGAGTTGGGAGCGGGTACACACCATATATTTT.

The rearrangement uses TRBV30 and TRBJ1-3; 9 nucleotides match TRBD1. Looked up from germline, CDR1 is GTSNPN and CDR2 is SVGIG (reference sequence). The length of the CDR3 is 15 residues. Trimming took 2 bases from V and 2 from J; bases not matched to a gene: 4. The CDR3 sequence is CAWSYGTGTGNTIYF. The CDR3 DNA is TGTGCCTGGAGTTACGGGACAGGGACTGGAAACACCATATATTTT.

V and J are TRBV5-1 and TRBJ1-5; D might be TRBD1 (6 bases). Per the germline V gene, CDR1 is SGHRS and CDR2 is YFSETQ. V was clipped by 0 bases and J by 4 bases, with 11 bases between them. The CDR3 runs 15 residues. CDR3 nucleotide sequence: TGCGCCAGCAGCTTGGAGGGACAACCAAATCAGCCCCAGCATTTT. Translation: CASSLEGQPNQPQHF.

This clone has a handful of counts. The chain recombines TRBV7-2 with TRBJ1-2; D not resolved. CDR3 size: 15 residues. Trimming took 1 base from V and 2 from J, leaving 11 bases between them. The V gene's germline CDR1 is SGHTA and CDR2 FQGNSA. Here the CDR3 reads CASSLEFRGNYGYTF. In DNA, the CDR3 is TGTGCCAGCAGCTTAGAGTTCCGAGGGAACTATGGCTACACCTTC.

The chain is built from TRBV19 and TRBJ2-5; 14 nucleotides line up with TRBD2. CDR1 is LNHDA, CDR2 SQIVND, per germline (reference sequence). J lost 11 bases, V lost 5 bases, and 13 bases had no gene match. CDR3 length: 16 amino acids. CDR3 coding DNA: TGTGCCAGTAGTTTCCGGGGACTAGCGGGGGTAGCGGAACAGTACTTC. It yields the protein CASSFRGLAGVAEQYF. Combining the CDR3 with reference TRBV19 and TRBJ2-5 gives the whole variable domain DGGITQSPKYLFRKEGQNVTLSCEQNLNHDAMYWYRQDPGQGLRLIYYSQIVNDFQKGDIAEGYSVSREKKESFPLTVTSAQKNPTAFYLCASSFRGLAGVAEQYFGPGTRLLVL.

The J gene is TRBJ2-3, the V gene TRBV10-3; 8 bases match TRBD2. The CDR3 contains 13 residues. The germline CDR1 and CDR2 sequences are ENHRY and SYGVKD. V shed 5 bases, J shed 5 bases, and the junction held 3 bases outside the gene matches. CDR3 nucleotides: TGTGCCATCAGTCTGGCGGGAGGAGATACGCAGTATTTT. Translated: CAISLAGGDTQYF.

The gene calls are TRBV27 and TRBJ1-2; the match to TRBD1 covers 9 bases. Germline values: CDR1 MNHEY, CDR2 SMNVEV (reference sequence). Trimming at V came to 2 bases and at J to 4 bases, leaving 14 bases not matched to a gene. The CDR3 covers 18 residues. The CDR3 sequence is CASSLHKIRQGEFYGYTF. The CDR3 nucleotides are TGTGCCAGCAGTTTACACAAGATACGACAGGGGGAGTTCTATGGCTACACCTTC.

The chain uses TRBV28 and TRBJ2-5, with TRBD2 matching over 11 bases. The germline V gene encodes CDR1 MDHEN and CDR2 SYDVKM. This CDR3 region has 15 residues. V lost 7 bases and J lost 5; bases outside the gene matches: 9. The CDR3: CASTTLAGGGETQYF. DNA for the CDR3: TGTGCCAGCACTACTCTAGCGGGAGGTGGGGAGACCCAGTACTTC.

The V call is TRBV4-3, the J call TRBJ1-2, with D tentatively TRBD1 (6 bases). V was trimmed by 0 bases and J by 8 bases, leaving 16 bases between them. The germline gives CDR1 LGHNA, CDR2 YSLEER. This CDR3 comprises 15 residues. The CDR3 is CASSQDWQGQRGYTF. The CDR3 DNA is TGCGCCAGCAGCCAAGATTGGCAGGGGCAGAGGGGCTACACCTTC.

This chain connects TRBV21-1 to TRBJ1-2; no DNA check was done on the table's D call, TRBD1. TRBV21-1 is a pseudogene locus. The CDR3 extends over 18 amino acids. CDR3 nucleotides: TGTGCCAGCAGCCCCCGGGACAGACACTCTTTAGACTACTATGGCTACACCTTC. Protein product: CASSPRDRHSLDYYGYTF.

The chain joins TRBV6-2 or TRBV6-3 to TRBJ2-1; TRBD1 matches 10 bases. The CDR3 length is 17 residues. Germline CDR1 is MNHEY and CDR2 is SVGEGT. With 6 bases clipped from V and 8 bases from J, the junction kept 16 bases outside the gene matches. The CDR3 DNA is TGTGCCAGCAGCCGCACCGGGACAGGGGAAATTGGGCATGAGCAGTTCTTC. Residues: CASSRTGTGEIGHEQFF.

The chain couples TRBV3-1 (or the pseudogene TRBV3-2) to TRBJ1-1; TRBD1 matches at 8 bases. Germline CDR1 reads LGHDT; CDR2 reads YNNKEL (reference sequence). V lost 0 bases, J lost 4 bases, and 4 bases stayed unmatched. The CDR3 has 15 amino acids. CDR3 in DNA: TGTGCCAGCAGCCAAGACTGGACAGGGCGCACTGAAGCTTTCTTT. Encoded protein: CASSQDWTGRTEAFF.

CDR3 nucleotide sequence: TGTGCCAGTAGTATATCGTCTTGGAGCTCCTATAATTCACCCCTCCACTTT. This codes for CASSISSWSSYNSPLHF. The rearrangement joins TRBV19 to TRBJ1-6; D gene uncertain. Deletions cut 2 bases from V and 0 bases from J, with 11 bases between. This CDR3 region has 17 residues. Germline V gene sequence: CDR1 LNHDA, CDR2 SQIVND (reference sequence).

The gene calls are TRBV3-1 (or the pseudogene TRBV3-2) and TRBJ2-1; 11 bases fit TRBD2. The V gene's germline CDR1 is LGHDT and CDR2 YNNKEL (reference sequence). J was trimmed by 12 bases and V by 1 base; bases with no gene match: 11. The CDR3 is 16 residues long. The CDR3 reads CASSQAGTSGALGQFF. CDR3 DNA sequence: TGTGCCAGCAGCCAAGCCGGGACTAGCGGAGCTCTGGGGCAGTTCTTC.

The chain is built from TRBV19 and TRBJ1-1; a possible D gene is TRBD1 (6 bases). The V gene lost 4 bases and the J gene lost 5 bases, with 17 bases spanning the gap. The CDR3 runs 15 residues. Germline assignment: CDR1 LNHDA and CDR2 SQIVND (reference sequence). CDR3 in DNA: TGTGCCAGTAGTACCCATTCGGGGAGGGGGACTGAAGCTTTCTTT. Amino acids: CASSTHSGRGTEAFF.

The chain recombines TRBV19 with TRBJ2-1; 14 nucleotides align to TRBD2. Looked up from germline, CDR1 is LNHDA and CDR2 is SQIVND (reference sequence). Trimming at V came to 8 bases and at J to 5 bases, leaving 11 bases not matched to a gene. The CDR3 totals 17 residues. The CDR3 spells CASRSGTSGRGNNEQFF. The DNA for the CDR3 is TGTGCCAGTCGCTCCGGGACTAGCGGGAGAGGGAACAATGAGCAGTTCTTC.